The 10 T cell receptor beta chains given below trace back to one sample, sequenced in a study of post-analysis software for immune sequencing data. These receptors have no known antigen. Unique molecular identifiers were built into the TCR beta cDNA libraries. A single record per CDR3 protein comes from TCRdb applying MiXCR to the PCR reads. The table has 650,000 to 850,000 distinct CDR3 sequences, around 53% seen once; the top ten hold 4% to 5.5%. The study's findings and limits: Higher frequency in patients than in controls was seen for roughly five TRBV segments, with TRBV5-6, TRBV5-1 and TRBV20-1 among them.

What was sequenced was blood. The receptors derive from a girl aged 5 to 17 with multiple sclerosis.

The chain employs TRBV29-1 and TRBJ1-1; D gene ambiguous. Trimming left V 0 bases short and J 0 bases short, with 8 bases between. The germline gives CDR1 SQVTM, CDR2 ANQGSEA. The length of the CDR3 is 14 residues. The CDR3 bases are TGCAGCGTTGAAGACGGGGTACTGAACACTGAAGCTTTCTTT. Translation: CSVEDGVLNTEAFF.

The chain carries TRBV6-5 and TRBJ2-3, with 8 nucleotides matching TRBD2. The V gene end was trimmed by 5 bases and the J gene end by 4 bases; junction bases not matched to a gene: 11. This CDR3 comprises 16 residues. Germline loops: CDR1 MNHEY, CDR2 SVGAGI. In DNA, the CDR3 is TGTGCCAGCAGTGCCGTGTTTACTAGCGGTCCAGATACGCAGTATTTT. It codes for CASSAVFTSGPDTQYF.

V gene TRBV6-1 combines with J gene TRBJ2-3, with D perhaps given as TRBD1 or TRBD2 (5 bases each). Germline lookup yields CDR1 MNHNS and CDR2 SASEGT. Between the trimmed V and J ends, which lost 8 bases and 7 bases, there was a span of 16 bases. The CDR3 extends over 13 amino acids. The CDR3 sequence is CASPEDPGHTQYF. The CDR3 DNA reads as TGTGCCAGCCCCGAAGATCCGGGGCATACGCAGTATTTT.

J is TRBJ2-7 and V is TRBV4-2, with TRBD2 as a possible D gene (5 bases). The V gene lost 1 base and the J gene lost 4 bases, with 11 bases spanning the gap. The CDR3 has 14 residues. Germline V gene lookup returns CDR1 LGHNA and CDR2 YNFKEQ. CDR3 nucleotides: TGTGCCAGCAGCCAAGTCCAGCGGCCTTACGAGCAGTACTTC. Translating gives CASSQVQRPYEQYF.

In this sample, this clonotype turned up once. The rearrangement uses TRBV3-1 and TRBJ1-2, with unresolved D. The CDR3 has 14 amino acids. Trimming pared 3 bases from V and 6 bases from J, leaving 14 bases between. Germline CDR1 is LGHDT and CDR2 is YNNKEL (reference sequence). CDR3: CASSQQVSENGYTF. The CDR3 DNA reads as TGTGCCAGCAGCCAGCAGGTCTCGGAAAATGGCTACACCTTC.

The chain links TRBV5-1 to TRBJ2-3, with D uncertain. The CDR3 is 15 residues long. V lost 0 bases, J lost 0 bases, and 8 bases lay in between. The V gene's germline CDR1 is SGHRS and CDR2 YFSETQ. CDR3 sequence reads: CASSLDSASTDTQYF. CDR3 DNA: TGCGCCAGCAGCTTGGACAGTGCAAGCACAGATACGCAGTATTTT.

The chain recombines TRBV20-1 with TRBJ2-7; TRBD2 matches at 11 bases. From germline, CDR1 is DFQATT and CDR2 SNEGSKA (reference sequence). J was trimmed by 0 bases and V by 4 bases; bases with no gene match: 14. The CDR3 contains 18 residues. The CDR3 spells CSATGLPATSGVSYEQYF. In DNA, the CDR3 is TGCAGTGCTACAGGTTTACCGGCGACTAGCGGGGTCTCCTACGAGCAGTACTTC.

This chain joins TRBV27 and TRBJ1-2; TRBD1 might be the D (6 bases). V was clipped by 4 bases and J by 7 bases, with 13 bases between them. Germline CDR1 reads MNHEY; CDR2 reads SMNVEV (reference sequence). The CDR3 has 13 amino acids. Written as DNA, the CDR3 is TGTGCCAGCAGTTCCAGGCAGGGGTTTGGCTACACCTTC. Its translation: CASSSRQGFGYTF.

The J gene is TRBJ2-2, the V gene TRBV7-2; 8 positions match TRBD1. This CDR3 region has 15 residues. Germline loops: CDR1 SGHTA, CDR2 FQGNSA. The V gene end was trimmed by 5 bases and the J gene end by 3 bases; junction bases not matched to a gene: 5. CDR3 loop: CASSQTGVDTGELFF. The CDR3 region has the DNA TGTGCCAGCAGCCAGACAGGGGTGGACACCGGGGAGCTGTTTTTT.

The chain combines TRBV19 with TRBJ2-1; TRBD2 agrees at 9 bases. Losses at the gene ends were 4 bases for V and 8 bases for J; bases not matched to a gene: 12. This CDR3 is 16 amino acids long. Germline V gene sequence: CDR1 LNHDA, CDR2 SQIVND (reference sequence). CDR3 nucleotide sequence: TGTGCCAGTAGTACTAAGACCGGGACTAGCAACGATGAGCAGTTCTTC. Translated, it gives CASSTKTGTSNDEQFF.